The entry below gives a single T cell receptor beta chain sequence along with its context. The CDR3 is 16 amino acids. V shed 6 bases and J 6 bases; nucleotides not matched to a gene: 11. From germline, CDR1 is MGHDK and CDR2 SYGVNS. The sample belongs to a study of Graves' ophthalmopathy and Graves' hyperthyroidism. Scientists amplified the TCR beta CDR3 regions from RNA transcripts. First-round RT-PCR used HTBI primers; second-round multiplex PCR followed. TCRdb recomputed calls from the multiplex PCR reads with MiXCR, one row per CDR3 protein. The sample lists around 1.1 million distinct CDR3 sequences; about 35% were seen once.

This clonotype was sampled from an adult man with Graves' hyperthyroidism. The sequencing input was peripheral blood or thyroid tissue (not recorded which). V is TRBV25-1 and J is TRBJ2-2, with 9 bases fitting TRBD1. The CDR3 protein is CASRPTGTGLAGELFF. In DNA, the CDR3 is TGTGCCAGCAGGCCTACCGGGACAGGGTTAGCCGGGGAGCTGTTTTTT.